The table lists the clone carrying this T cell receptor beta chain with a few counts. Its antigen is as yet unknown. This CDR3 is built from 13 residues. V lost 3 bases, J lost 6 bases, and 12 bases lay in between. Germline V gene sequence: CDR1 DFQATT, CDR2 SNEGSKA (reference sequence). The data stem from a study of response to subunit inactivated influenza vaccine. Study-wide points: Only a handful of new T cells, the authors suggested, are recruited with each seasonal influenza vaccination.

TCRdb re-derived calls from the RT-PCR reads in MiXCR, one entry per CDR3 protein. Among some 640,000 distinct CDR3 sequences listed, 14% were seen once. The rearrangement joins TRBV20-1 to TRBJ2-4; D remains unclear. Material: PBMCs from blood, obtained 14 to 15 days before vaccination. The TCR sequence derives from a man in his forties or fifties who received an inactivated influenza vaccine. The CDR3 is CSASDGPPNIQYF. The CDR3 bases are TGCAGTGCTAGTGACGGGCCTCCAAACATTCAGTACTTC.